What follows are 9 T cell receptor beta chains derived from one specimen sequenced in a study of T cells in Graves' hyperthyroidism and ophthalmopathy. Template material for amplifying TCR beta CDR3 regions consisted of RNA transcripts. The TCR CDR3 first-round RT-PCR relied on the HTBI primer set. MiXCR, run by TCRdb on the multiplex PCR reads, gives a single entry per CDR3 protein. The sample consists of approximately 430,000 distinct CDR3 sequences, less than 20% of them appearing once. The sequencing sample was made of blood. These receptors were taken from a young woman with Graves' hyperthyroidism.

This clonotype was seen at least ten times. The chain uses TRBV30 and TRBJ1-2; D ambiguous. The CDR3 loop spans 12 amino acids. Germline V gene lookup returns CDR1 GTSNPN and CDR2 SVGIG (reference sequence). V was cut by 2 bases and J by 4 bases, with 8 bases left in between. In nucleotides, the CDR3 is TGTGCCTGGAGTTCAGAATCCTATGGCTACACCTTC. As protein: CAWSSESYGYTF.

The chain carries TRBV18 and TRBJ1-2; 8 bases agree with TRBD1. V gave up 8 bases and J gave up 8 bases; unmatched junction bases: 7. The CDR3 extends over 12 amino acids. CDR1 KGHSH and CDR2 LQKENI come from the germline V gene. The CDR3 region is CASRSGTGGYTF. The CDR3, as DNA: TGTGCCAGCCGGTCCGGGACAGGCGGCTACACCTTC.

CDR3 in amino acids: CASKQGSNEKLFF. CDR3 nucleotide sequence: TGCGCCAGCAAACAGGGCTCTAATGAAAAACTGTTTTTT. The rearrangement links TRBV5-1 to TRBJ1-4; possible D gene TRBD1, 6 bases. Trimming removed 6 bases from V and 3 bases from J, with 9 bases in between. The CDR3 contains 13 residues. From germline, CDR1 is SGHRS and CDR2 YFSETQ.

Concerning this clonotype itself: With a much larger clone just one base away, this may be a read error. V usage is TRBV9 and J usage is TRBJ1-4; possibly TRBD1 for D (6 bases). The CDR3 totals 14 residues. Germline V gives CDR1 SGDLS, CDR2 YYNGEE. CDR3 loop: CASSGGGSGEKLLF. The CDR3 DNA reads as TGTGCCAGCAGCGGTGGGGGCAGCGGTGAAAAACTGCTTTTT.

In this sample, this clonotype turned up many times. The rearrangement uses TRBV28 and TRBJ1-6; D not certain. This CDR3 is 19 amino acids long. Germline values: CDR1 MDHEN, CDR2 SYDVKM. V dropped 0 bases and J dropped 0 bases, with 15 bases sitting between them. CDR3 nucleotides: TGTGCCAGCAGTTTATGGGGTGGTGGGATTCCCTCCTATAATTCACCCCTCCACTTT. It translates to CASSLWGGGIPSYNSPLHF.

The table lists this clonotype with many counts. This sequence joins TRBV12-5 and TRBJ2-3; D is uncertain. The germline V gene encodes CDR1 LGHNT and CDR2 FRNRAP. The CDR3 is 15 amino acids. V lost 3 bases and J lost 0, with 10 bases in between. The CDR3 DNA follows: TGTGCTAGTGGTTTCCTCTTAAGTAGCACAGATACGCAGTATTTT. The encoded protein is CASGFLLSSTDTQYF.

This clonotype was observed a handful of times. This CDR3 reads CASSPTLDREQFF. CDR3 bases: TGTGCCAGCTCACCAACGCTCGACAGGGAGCAGTTCTTC. The rearrangement links TRBV18 to TRBJ2-1, with D tentatively TRBD1 (6 bases). V was shortened by 2 bases and J by 10 bases, with 12 bases between the two germline ends. Per the germline V gene, CDR1 is KGHSH and CDR2 is LQKENI. The CDR3 is 13 residues long.

This clonotype came up many times. The chain recombines TRBV5-8 with TRBJ2-7, with D tentatively TRBD2 (5 bases). The CDR3 sequence is 13 residues long. Trimming took 0 bases from V and 9 from J, leaving 13 bases between them. Germline assignment: CDR1 SGHTS and CDR2 YDEGEE. CDR3 residues: CASSLEPVGGQYF. Written as DNA, the CDR3 is TGTGCCAGCAGCTTGGAGCCCGTCGGAGGGCAGTACTTC.

This clonotype was recorded at least ten times. V and J are TRBV9 and TRBJ2-5; D remains unclear. V lost 1 base, J lost 4 bases, and 8 bases lay in between. This CDR3 has 13 residues. The germline V gene has CDR1 SGDLS and CDR2 YYNGEE. This CDR3 reads CASSVPPRETQYF. The CDR3 DNA reads TGTGCCAGCAGCGTACCCCCAAGAGAGACCCAGTACTTC.